Listed here are 29 T cell receptor beta chains from one sample, sequenced in a study of blood T cell repertoires in COVID-19. The repertoire was sequenced with immunoSEQ multiplex PCR; TCRdb's copy has only in-frame clones and lacks some. The sample gives about 290,000 clones, 70% to 90% of which show up once; 4.1% is in the top ten. The sequencing sample was made of peripheral blood. All receptors derive from a woman between 45 and 65 years old with active or convalescent COVID-19.

The chain has TRBV11-2 and TRBJ1-3, with D unresolved. The germline gives CDR1 SGHAT, CDR2 FQNNGV. V shed 2 bases and J shed 0 bases, with 5 bases lying between them. The CDR3 covers 14 residues. The CDR3 coding sequence is TGTGCCAGCAGCTTATCCAGCTCTGGAAACACCATATATTTT. Protein sequence: CASSLSSSGNTIYF.

The chain combines TRBV28 with TRBJ2-1; 8 nucleotides line up with TRBD2. The CDR3 is 20 residues long. Germline V CDR1 and CDR2: MDHEN, SYDVKM. After removal of 4 bases from V and 3 bases from J, the junction contained 20 bases not matched to a gene. CDR3 region: CASSSPRDSGIILIYNEQFF. The CDR3, as DNA: TGTGCCAGCAGTTCACCGCGAGATAGCGGGATCATCCTTATCTACAATGAGCAGTTCTTC.

Only a few counts were recorded for this clone. Other DNA sequences in this specimen translate into the identical CDR3. This sequence joins TRBV9 and TRBJ2-2; a possible D gene is TRBD1 (5 bases). This CDR3 comprises 15 residues. V lost 0 bases and J lost 2, with 8 bases in between. The germline V gene has CDR1 SGDLS and CDR2 YYNGEE. CDR3 loop: CASSVDGANTGELFF. The CDR3 DNA is TGTGCCAGCAGCGTAGATGGGGCCAACACCGGGGAGCTGTTTTTT.

This chain links TRBV2 with TRBJ1-2; 9 bases align to TRBD1. There are 14 residues in the CDR3. Germline assignment: CDR1 SNHLY and CDR2 FYNNEI. V lost 4 bases to trimming and J lost 3 bases; unmatched junction nucleotides: 3. The CDR3 DNA reads as TGTGCCAGCAGTGCGGGACAGGGAGACTATGGCTACACCTTC. It codes for CASSAGQGDYGYTF.

The chain carries TRBV7-9 and TRBJ1-5, with TRBD1 matching over 7 bases. The J segment lost 5 bases and the V segment lost 4 bases, leaving 8 bases of the junction unmatched. This CDR3 has 15 amino acids. The V gene's germline CDR1 is SEHNR and CDR2 FQNEAQ (reference sequence). This CDR3 reads CASSSSGTVHQPQHF. DNA of the CDR3: TGTGCCAGCAGCTCCTCCGGGACAGTGCATCAGCCCCAGCATTTT.

A word on this clone: The junction differs from germline at one of its ends, possibly a read error. CDR3 sequence reads: CASSSGLAGDDVDF. DNA of the CDR3: TGTGCCAGTAGCTCCGGACTAGCGGGAGACGACGTGGACTTC. J is TRBJ2-5 and V is TRBV19, with TRBD2 matching 13 bases. Per germline, CDR1 LNHDA and CDR2 SQIVND (reference sequence). The CDR3 contains 14 residues.

The J gene is TRBJ2-7, the V gene TRBV7-9; 11 bases align to TRBD1. The V and J ends lost 5 bases and 4 bases, in that order; junction bases with no gene match: 1. CDR1 is SEHNR, CDR2 FQNEAQ, per germline (reference sequence). The CDR3 is 13 amino acids. As DNA, the CDR3 is TGTGCCAGCAGCGGACAGGGGGCATACGAGCAGTACTTC. This codes for CASSGQGAYEQYF.

This clone was recorded once. V usage is TRBV5-8 and J usage is TRBJ2-1, with TRBD2 identical over 11 bases. The CDR3 extends over 18 amino acids. V lost 4 bases to trimming and J lost 0 bases; unmatched junction nucleotides: 9. Germline loops: CDR1 SGHTS, CDR2 YDEGEE. DNA of the CDR3: TGTGCCAGCAGCCGACGAATCACTAGCGGGAGCTCCTACAATGAGCAGTTCTTC. This sequence encodes CASSRRITSGSSYNEQFF. Full variable domain (rest looked up from reference TRBV5-8 and TRBJ2-1): EAGVTQSPTHLIKTRGQQATLRCSPISGHTSVYWYQQALGLGLQFLLWYDEGEERNRGNFPPRFSGRQFPNYSSELNVNALELEDSALYLCASSRRITSGSSYNEQFFGPGTRLTVL.

The chain joins TRBV12-3 or TRBV12-4 to TRBJ1-1; weak D call: TRBD1 (6 bases). This CDR3 contains 13 residues. Deletions cut 5 bases from V and 4 bases from J, with 11 bases between. The CDR3 sequence is CASSTTGRTEAFF. The CDR3 DNA reads as TGTGCCAGCAGTACAACAGGGCGCACTGAAGCTTTCTTT.

CDR3 region: CSVGITSSYEQYF. CDR3 nucleotide sequence: TGCAGCGTTGGAATCACTAGCTCCTACGAGCAGTACTTC. The chain employs TRBV29-1 and TRBJ2-7; TRBD2 might be the D (5 bases). The CDR3 is 13 residues long. In germline, CDR1 is SQVTM, CDR2 ANQGSEA. The ends were cut back, 4 bases at V and 0 bases at J, with 10 bases in the middle.

The CDR3 sequence: CASSQRFHYGYTF. The CDR3 nucleotides are TGTGCCAGTAGTCAGAGGTTTCACTATGGCTACACCTTC. The V and J genes are TRBV19 and TRBJ1-2; D remains unclear. The CDR3 length is 13 residues. Germline values: CDR1 LNHDA, CDR2 SQIVND (reference sequence). V lost 5 bases and J lost 3, with 10 bases in between.

The rearrangement links TRBV7-9 to TRBJ2-1; D possibly corresponds to TRBD2 (6 bases). Germline CDR1 reads SEHNR; CDR2 reads FQNEAQ (reference sequence). The CDR3 consists of 15 residues. V was trimmed by 3 bases and J by 6 bases, leaving 15 bases between them. The DNA of the CDR3 is TGTGCCAGCAGCTTCTTCGGGAGATCTTCCAATGAGCAGTTCTTC. It translates to CASSFFGRSSNEQFF. Full variable domain (rest looked up from reference TRBV7-9 and TRBJ2-1): DTGVSQNPRHKITKRGQNVTFRCDPISEHNRLYWYRQTLGQGPEFLTYFQNEAQLEKSRLLSDRFSAERPKGSFSTLEIQRTEQGDSAMYLCASSFFGRSSNEQFFGPGTRLTVL.

The chain has TRBV10-3 and TRBJ2-1; 9 bases are shared with TRBD2. This CDR3 contains 15 residues. V trimming: 4 bases; J trimming: 7 bases; junction bases outside the gene matches: 8. Germline V lookup: CDR1 ENHRY, CDR2 SYGVKD. The CDR3 coding sequence is TGTGCCATCAGTGCCGGCGGGAGGGCCAATAATGAGCAGTTCTTC. Residues: CAISAGGRANNEQFF.

J is TRBJ2-1 and V is TRBV9; 10 bases match TRBD1. CDR1 is SGDLS and CDR2 is YYNGEE in the germline V gene. Trimming removed 3 bases from V and 4 bases from J; junction bases left unmatched: 10. The CDR3 has 17 amino acids. CDR3 in DNA: TGTGCCAGCAGCGGAGCGACAGGGGGCTTATGGTACAATGAGCAGTTCTTC. It codes for CASSGATGGLWYNEQFF. Based on the CDR3 plus reference TRBV9 and TRBJ2-1, the full variable domain is DSGVTQTPKHLITATGQRVTLRCSPRSGDLSVYWYQQSLDQGLQFLIQYYNGEERAKGNILERFSAQQFPDLHSELNLSSLELGDSALYFCASSGATGGLWYNEQFFGPGTRLTVL.

The V call is TRBV29-1, the J call TRBJ1-1; maybe TRBD1 (5 bases). Trimming removed 6 bases at V and 0 bases at J, with 14 bases between. CDR1 SQVTM and CDR2 ANQGSEA come from the germline V gene. The CDR3 extends over 14 amino acids. Here the CDR3 reads CSVHGGVMNTEAFF. The CDR3 region has the DNA TGCAGCGTCCACGGGGGGGTTATGAACACTGAAGCTTTCTTT.

With respect to this clone: Other DNA sequences within the sample encode an identical CDR3. The rearrangement uses TRBV12-3 or TRBV12-4 and TRBJ1-5, with D maybe TRBD1 (6 bases). The CDR3 loop spans 13 amino acids. V was pared by 1 base and J by 7 bases, with 8 bases between. The CDR3 region has the DNA TGTGCCAGCAGTTTAGTCAGGGGACAGCCCCAGCATTTT. Translation gives CASSLVRGQPQHF.

The rearrangement uses TRBV28 and TRBJ1-2, with D possibly TRBD1 on 5 matching bases. Between the trimmed V and J ends, which lost 2 bases and 9 bases, there was a span of 16 bases. Germline CDR1 MDHEN, CDR2 SYDVKM. This CDR3 comprises 14 residues. The CDR3 DNA is TGTGCCAGCAGTTTAACGGGGGTGGAAGGGAGCTACACCTTC. Translated, it gives CASSLTGVEGSYTF.

The chain employs TRBV7-8 and TRBJ1-1; no clear D gene. V was trimmed by 5 bases and J by 1 base, leaving 17 bases between them. Germline V CDR1 and CDR2: SGHVS, FQNEAQ. This CDR3 is built from 16 residues. The CDR3 is CASSQPTESANTEAFF. In DNA, the CDR3 is TGTGCCAGCAGCCAACCGACTGAATCGGCGAACACTGAAGCTTTCTTT.

The V gene is TRBV11-2, the J gene TRBJ1-2; 8 positions agree with TRBD1. V dropped 2 bases and J dropped 1; count of bases not matched to a gene: 9. The CDR3 spans 17 residues. The germline V gene has CDR1 SGHAT and CDR2 FQNNGV. CDR3 loop: CASSLKTGGPLNYGYTF. In DNA, the CDR3 is TGTGCCAGCAGCTTAAAAACAGGGGGGCCCCTTAACTATGGCTACACCTTC.

The J gene is TRBJ1-6, the V gene TRBV4-2; 9 positions match TRBD1. Unmatched junction bases numbered 7, after V lost 4 bases and J lost 3 bases. Per germline, CDR1 LGHNA and CDR2 YNFKEQ. There are 17 residues in the CDR3. CDR3 in amino acids: CASSRRTGANYNSPLHF. The DNA for the CDR3 is TGTGCCAGCAGCCGCCGGACAGGGGCGAACTATAATTCACCCCTCCACTTT.

The sample holds a few counts of this clone. The rearrangement uses TRBV5-1 and TRBJ2-5; D may be TRBD2 (5 bases). CDR1 is SGHRS, CDR2 YFSETQ, per germline. The CDR3 is made up of 15 amino acids. V was shortened by 0 bases and J by 1 base, with 10 bases between the two germline ends. As DNA, the CDR3 is TGCGCCAGCAGCTTGGGCCTAGCCTCCCAAGAGACCCAGTACTTC. Residues: CASSLGLASQETQYF.

There are a few counts of this clone. The chain combines TRBV27 with TRBJ2-2; 13 nucleotides match TRBD2. Trimming at V came to 3 bases and at J to 4 bases, leaving 2 bases not matched to a gene. Germline V gene lookup returns CDR1 MNHEY and CDR2 SMNVEV (reference sequence). This CDR3 has 16 residues. CDR3 nucleotide sequence: TGTGCCAGCAGTTTGTGGACTAGCGGGAGCACCGGGGAGCTGTTTTTT. Translating gives CASSLWTSGSTGELFF.

This rearrangement joins TRBV14 to TRBJ1-6; D perhaps matches TRBD1 (5 bases). CDR3 length equals 15 residues. Trimming took off 4 bases at V and 9 bases at J, with 16 bases between the two ends. Germline-derived CDR1 and CDR2 are SGHDN and FVKESK. The CDR3 is CASSPAGLTGSPLHF. CDR3 nucleotides: TGTGCCAGCAGCCCCGCAGGGCTAACGGGTTCACCCCTCCACTTT.

The V and J genes are TRBV27 and TRBJ1-2, with no clear D. Trimming took off 5 bases at V and 0 bases at J, with 7 bases between the two ends. This CDR3 region has 13 residues. Germline lookup yields CDR1 MNHEY and CDR2 SMNVEV (reference sequence). The CDR3 spells CASSPRANYGYTF. CDR3 in DNA: TGTGCCAGCAGTCCCCGGGCTAACTATGGCTACACCTTC.

The genes are TRBV3-1 (or the pseudogene TRBV3-2) and TRBJ2-3; TRBD2 agrees at 7 bases. Germline lookup yields CDR1 LGHDT and CDR2 YNNKEL (reference sequence). Trimming at V came to 1 base and at J to 2 bases, leaving 6 bases not matched to a gene. This CDR3 region has 16 residues. The CDR3 loop reads CASSQGLADVTDTQYF. CDR3 in DNA: TGTGCCAGCAGCCAAGGGCTAGCGGATGTCACAGATACGCAGTATTTT.

The rearrangement uses TRBV2 and TRBJ1-5, with D maybe TRBD1 (5 bases). Trimming removed 3 bases from V and 6 bases from J, with 15 bases in between. CDR1 SNHLY and CDR2 FYNNEI come from the germline V gene. This CDR3 has 15 amino acids. The CDR3 spells CASSDGGVRAQPQHF. Here the CDR3 DNA reads TGTGCCAGCAGTGACGGGGGGGTTAGGGCTCAGCCCCAGCATTTT.

CDR3 bases: TGTGCCAGCAGCTTAGATAGCGGGAGAGGGACCGGGGAGCTGTTTTTT. Translation gives CASSLDSGRGTGELFF. J is TRBJ2-2 and V is TRBV7-8, with 9 bases matching TRBD2. This CDR3 has 16 amino acids. Per germline, CDR1 SGHVS and CDR2 FQNEAQ. V dropped 1 base and J dropped 5; count of bases not matched to a gene: 5.

The genes are TRBV18 and TRBJ2-3; TRBD2 matches at 8 bases. Trimming at V came to 8 bases and at J to 0 bases, leaving 4 bases not matched to a gene. Germline lookup yields CDR1 KGHSH and CDR2 LQKENI. This CDR3 is built from 14 residues. In DNA, the CDR3 is TGTGCCAGCGGCGCTAGCGGGAGCACAGATACGCAGTATTTT. It encodes CASGASGSTDTQYF. Looking up the rest from reference TRBV18 and TRBJ2-3 gives the full variable domain: NAGVMQNPRHLVRRRGQEARLRCSPMKGHSHVYWYRQLPEEGLKFMVYLQKENIIDESGMPKERFSAEFPKEGPSILRIQQVVRGDSAAYFCASGASGSTDTQYFGPGTRLTVL.

Written as DNA, the CDR3 is TGCGCCAGCAGCTTGGGAGGACAGGGGGCCAGGGGACGGACCTACGAGCAGTACTTC. Translation: CASSLGGQGARGRTYEQYF. This chain uses TRBV5-1 with TRBJ2-7; 11 bases fit TRBD1. The V and J ends lost 0 bases and 2 bases, in that order; junction bases with no gene match: 13. The CDR3 is made up of 19 amino acids. Germline V gene sequence: CDR1 SGHRS, CDR2 YFSETQ.